This T cell receptor (beta chain) was sequenced in a study of identical twins. V shed 5 bases and J shed 6 bases, with 11 bases lying between them. CDR3 length equals 13 residues. Unique molecular identifiers were present on the cDNA, and a universal primer site came from template switching. TCRdb called the 5' RACE reads again in MiXCR, with one record for every CDR3 protein. Among about 520,000 distinct CDR3 sequences listed, approximately 22% were seen once. The same data also went into a second study, on T cells expressing NK-cell markers. From that report: Dominant NKG2C+ clonotypes in roughly 6 donors made up roughly 1.0-7.5% of CD8+ T cells.

Sequenced sample: CD4+ T cells sorted from blood. The TCR sequence derives from a woman younger than 30 in good health. The chain carries TRBV12-3 or TRBV12-4 and TRBJ2-1; no reliable D call. For the CDR3, the DNA is TGTGCCAGCAGTCGAGACTTAGGCAATGAGCAGTTCTTC. Amino acid sequence: CASSRDLGNEQFF.